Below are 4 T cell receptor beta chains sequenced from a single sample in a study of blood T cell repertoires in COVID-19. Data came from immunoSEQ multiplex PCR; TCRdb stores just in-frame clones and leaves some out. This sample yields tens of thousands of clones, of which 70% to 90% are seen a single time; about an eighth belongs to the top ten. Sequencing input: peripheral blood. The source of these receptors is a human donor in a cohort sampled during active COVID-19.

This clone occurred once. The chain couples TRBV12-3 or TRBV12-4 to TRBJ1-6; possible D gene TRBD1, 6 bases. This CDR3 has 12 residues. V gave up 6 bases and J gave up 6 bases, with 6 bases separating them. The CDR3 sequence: CASRQGNSPLHF. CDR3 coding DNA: TGTGCCAGCAGACAGGGTAATTCACCCCTCCACTTT.

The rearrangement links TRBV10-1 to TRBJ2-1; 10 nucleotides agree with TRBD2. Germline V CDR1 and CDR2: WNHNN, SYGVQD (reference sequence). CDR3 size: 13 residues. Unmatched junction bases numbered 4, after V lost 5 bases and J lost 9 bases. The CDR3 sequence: CASSPSGRFEQFF. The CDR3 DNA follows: TGCGCCAGCAGTCCTAGCGGGAGATTTGAGCAGTTCTTC.

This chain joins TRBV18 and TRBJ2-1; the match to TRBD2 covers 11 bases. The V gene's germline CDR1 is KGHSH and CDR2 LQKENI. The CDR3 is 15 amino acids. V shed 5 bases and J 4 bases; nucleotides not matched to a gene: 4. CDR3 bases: TGTGCCAGCTCAAGACTAGCGGGAACGTACAATGAGCAGTTCTTC. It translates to CASSRLAGTYNEQFF.

CDR3 region: CASSPPSSYNEQFF. DNA of the CDR3: TGTGCCAGCAGCCCTCCTAGCTCCTACAATGAGCAGTTCTTC. V is TRBV3-1 (or the pseudogene TRBV3-2) and J is TRBJ2-1, with D unclear. CDR1 is LGHDT, CDR2 YNNKEL, per germline (reference sequence). The CDR3 sequence is 14 residues long. V lost 4 bases and J lost 0, with 7 bases in between.